The clone carrying this T cell receptor (beta chain) appeared a single time. The antigen is not known. Vbeta (60) and Jbeta (13) primers were used in the PCR. Per the original data handling: Later work found roughly 80 million unique TCR beta chains, with some 11 million shared. The method was immunoSEQ multiplex PCR; TCRdb's version includes in-frame clones alone and lacks a portion of them. That table supplies the V and J calls and clone size; D and trimming were determined from the DNA. The table has roughly 190,000 clones, 79% seen once; the top ten hold approximately 2.2%. The sample is drawn from a study of cytomegalovirus exposure and HLA in healthy donors. As for the study in general: Genetic ancestry analysis placed 81% of the approximately 390 donors that were genotyped in the Caucasian-associated cluster.

The J segment lost 2 bases and the V segment lost 5 bases, leaving 3 bases of the junction unmatched. Germline values: CDR1 SQVTM, CDR2 ANQGSEA. This CDR3 spans 13 amino acids. Notes on the study in general: A few chains linked to CMV were shown in vitro to be specific for CMV antigens. CMV serostatus was the sole immune exposure data available.

The sequence was obtained from a woman aged 45-65 years in good health and CMV-seronegative. The chain joins TRBV29-1 to TRBJ1-3; TRBD1 aligns across 7 bases. The sequencing sample was made of PBMCs. This CDR3 reads CSVTRGPGNTIYF. Written as DNA, the CDR3 is TGCAGCGTTACTAGGGGGCCTGGAAACACCATATATTTT.